This TCR beta chain derives from a study of cytomegalovirus exposure and HLA in healthy donors. This clone was recorded only once. Its antigen is not identified. PCR primers comprised 60 Vbeta and 13 Jbeta primers. The data were produced by immunoSEQ multiplex PCR, yet TCRdb's version contains in-frame clones alone and is incomplete. In the table there are roughly 80,000 clones, approximately 84% of which are singletons. General study findings and limits: Later on, an analysis tied approximately 17,000 TCR beta sequences to HLA alleles at 0.05 false discovery rate.

V lost 7 bases and J 8 bases, leaving 23 bases between the germline ends. Germline V CDR1 and CDR2: GTSNPN, SVGIG (reference sequence). The CDR3 extends over 14 amino acids. This receptor was obtained from a woman aged 45-65 years in good health and CMV-seronegative. The chain is built from TRBV30 and TRBJ1-1; tentative D call: TRBD1 (6 bases). What was sequenced was PBMCs. The CDR3: CASRGGDRETEAFF. CDR3 DNA sequence: TGTGCCTCGAGGGGGGGGGACCGCGAGACAGAAGCTTTCTTT.